Shown below are 8 T cell receptor beta chains from a single sample sequenced in a study of identifying expanded T cells in peripheral blood. The repertoire was sequenced with immunoSEQ multiplex PCR; TCRdb's copy has only in-frame clones and lacks some. Here the sample spans 100,000 to 150,000 clones, 70% to 90% being singletons. Sequencing input: blood. These receptors originate from a person between 18 and 70 years old in good health.

The chain employs TRBV21-1 and TRBJ2-4. TRBV21-1 constitutes a pseudogene. This CDR3 region has 19 residues. The CDR3 loop is CASSPRQSSPRPTKNIQYF. DNA for the CDR3: TGTGCCAGCAGCCCTCGGCAGTCATCCCCCAGACCAACCAAAAACATTCAGTACTTC.

The rearrangement links TRBV6-5 to TRBJ1-6; D perhaps matches TRBD1 (5 bases). Germline CDR1 and CDR2: MNHEY and SVGAGI. The CDR3 contains 15 residues. V lost 2 bases to trimming and J lost 6 bases, with 11 bases between them. This chain's CDR3 is CASSYTRDLNSPLHF. In DNA, the CDR3 is TGTGCCAGCAGTTACACCCGGGACCTTAATTCACCCCTCCACTTT.

The chain has TRBV30 and TRBJ2-3, with 9 bases matching TRBD1. J lost 1 base, V lost 3 bases, and 2 bases had no gene match. This CDR3 comprises 14 residues. Looked up from germline, CDR1 is GTSNPN and CDR2 is SVGIG (reference sequence). CDR3 sequence (DNA): TGTGCCTGGAGCAGACAGGGGGGCACAGATACGCAGTATTTT. This gives the protein CAWSRQGGTDTQYF.

The genes are TRBV27 and TRBJ2-7, with TRBD2 matching 10 bases. The CDR3 is 13 amino acids. Trimming removed 8 bases from V and 4 bases from J; junction bases left unmatched: 5. Germline V gene lookup returns CDR1 MNHEY and CDR2 SMNVEV (reference sequence). This chain's CDR3 is CASGRTSGYEQYF. In DNA form, the CDR3 reads TGTGCCAGCGGCCGGACTAGCGGTTACGAGCAGTACTTC.

The chain carries TRBV11-2 and TRBJ2-3; D is undetermined. There are 14 residues in the CDR3. Germline V CDR1 and CDR2: SGHAT, FQNNGV. The V end was cut by 3 bases, the J end by 0 bases, with 7 bases between. The CDR3 DNA follows: TGTGCCAGCAGCTTCGCAGAAAGCACAGATACGCAGTATTTT. Its translation: CASSFAESTDTQYF.

The chain is built from TRBV5-4 and TRBJ2-1, with no clear D. V was clipped by 7 bases and J by 4 bases, with 12 bases between them. Per the germline V gene, CDR1 is SGHNT and CDR2 is YYREEE (reference sequence). The CDR3 is made up of 13 amino acids. CDR3 loop: CASYGPGYNEQFF. DNA for the CDR3: TGTGCCAGCTACGGGCCAGGTTACAATGAGCAGTTCTTC.

CDR3 coding DNA: TGTGCCACCTGGACAGGGGGAAATGAAAAACTGTTTTTT. It specifies CATWTGGNEKLFF. The chain recombines TRBV19 with TRBJ1-4; 10 bases map to TRBD1. The germline V gene has CDR1 LNHDA and CDR2 SQIVND (reference sequence). The J segment lost 5 bases and the V segment lost 10 bases, leaving 4 bases of the junction unmatched. This CDR3 spans 13 amino acids.

The gene calls are TRBV18 and TRBJ1-1; D might be TRBD1 (5 bases). This CDR3 has 14 amino acids. Germline V gives CDR1 KGHSH, CDR2 LQKENI. The V end lost 3 bases, the J end lost 7 bases, and 15 bases lay between the germline ends. The CDR3 nucleotides read TGTGCCAGCTCACCGGGGGGGAGCAGTGATGAAGCTTTCTTT. Translating it yields CASSPGGSSDEAFF.